This T cell receptor beta chain derives from a study of blood T cell repertoires in COVID-19. Across the whole study: Samples taken during acute and convalescent COVID-19 were collected in the United States, Italy and Spain.

The CDR3 covers 15 residues. Germline V lookup: CDR1 SGHNT, CDR2 YYREEE (reference sequence). With V trimmed by 4 bases and J by 4 bases, 3 bases remained unmatched. Original processing notes: Quantification of nucleated cells was approximated via reference gene primer amplification. Some clones are missing from TCRdb's copy, which holds only in-frame ones; the method was immunoSEQ multiplex PCR. The V and J calls and the clone size are those of that table, but D and trimming were determined from the DNA. Counted here are roughly 30,000 clones, about 89% occurring once; the ten biggest clones make up over 3.5%.

The sequence derives from a human donor in a cohort sampled during active COVID-19. Sequenced input: peripheral blood. The chain is built from TRBV5-4 and TRBJ2-1, with 12 bases lining up with TRBD1. In DNA form, the CDR3 reads TGTGCCAGCAGCATGGGACAGGGGGCGTACAATGAGCAGTTCTTC. Translating gives CASSMGQGAYNEQFF.